The 31 T cell receptor beta chains given below trace back to one sample, sequenced in a study of blood T cell repertoires in COVID-19. The table came from immunoSEQ multiplex PCR; TCRdb's copy has only in-frame clones and leaves some out. This table has over 65,000 clones, 86% appearing once. Sequencing was carried out using peripheral blood. These TCRs come from a man younger than 40 with acute or convalescent COVID-19.

Only a few counts were recorded for this clone. The rearrangement uses TRBV3-1 (or the pseudogene TRBV3-2) and TRBJ2-1; D is unresolved. The CDR3 totals 15 residues. The V end lost 0 bases, the J end lost 4 bases, and 10 bases lay between the germline ends. Germline V gives CDR1 LGHDT, CDR2 YNNKEL (reference sequence). The CDR3 sequence is CASSQDGGRYNEQFF. CDR3 sequence (DNA): TGTGCCAGCAGCCAAGATGGTGGCAGATACAATGAGCAGTTCTTC.

The rearrangement joins TRBV30 to TRBJ1-1, with D unresolved. From germline, CDR1 is GTSNPN and CDR2 SVGIG (reference sequence). Trimming removed 0 bases from V and 11 bases from J, with 16 bases in between. This CDR3 has 13 residues. The CDR3 sequence is CAWSVGGSLSAFF. Here the CDR3 DNA reads TGTGCCTGGAGTGTTGGAGGGTCTCTAAGTGCTTTCTTT.

This clone was picked up one time. CDR3 amino acids: CSALGSGAFF. In DNA, the CDR3 is TGCAGTGCCCTGGGGAGCGGAGCTTTCTTT. J is TRBJ1-1 and V is TRBV20-1; D not resolved. The CDR3 has 10 residues. The germline V and J ends were trimmed by 6 bases and 10 bases, with 12 bases remaining between them. Germline CDR1 and CDR2: DFQATT and SNEGSKA (reference sequence).

The rearrangement uses TRBV28 and TRBJ1-5; 10 bases align to TRBD1. J gave up 6 bases and V 3 bases, and 5 bases lay outside the gene matches. The CDR3 extends over 15 amino acids. Germline CDR1 and CDR2: MDHEN and SYDVKM. CDR3 in amino acids: CASSFDRGRSQPQHF. The CDR3 DNA is TGTGCCAGCAGTTTTGACAGGGGGCGGTCTCAGCCCCAGCATTTT.

The rearrangement uses TRBV7-6 and TRBJ1-1; 9 positions match TRBD1. CDR1 is SGHVS, CDR2 FNYEAQ, per germline. CDR3 length: 16 amino acids. J was trimmed by 6 bases and V by 6 bases; bases with no gene match: 14. CDR3 in amino acids: CASSRPAGTGFPEAFF. The CDR3 DNA follows: TGTGCCAGCAGTAGGCCCGCCGGGACAGGGTTCCCTGAAGCTTTCTTT.

The V and J genes are TRBV4-1 and TRBJ2-3; D is possibly TRBD1 (5 bases). With 0 bases removed from V and 2 bases from J, the gap between germline ends came to 9 bases. Germline V lookup: CDR1 MGHRA, CDR2 YSYEKL. CDR3 length: 15 amino acids. CDR3 in amino acids: CASSQEQADTDTQYF. In nucleotides, the CDR3 is TGCGCCAGCAGCCAAGAACAGGCCGACACAGATACGCAGTATTTT.

This clone was detected once. This chain joins TRBV6-2 or TRBV6-3 and TRBJ1-1, with TRBD1 as a possible D gene (6 bases). The germline gives CDR1 MNHEY, CDR2 SVGEGT. Deletions cut 3 bases from V and 5 bases from J, with 10 bases between. CDR3 length: 13 residues. The CDR3 reads CASSYGQGTEAFF. The CDR3 region has the DNA TGTGCCAGCAGTTATGGGCAGGGGACTGAAGCTTTCTTT.

The chain has TRBV7-9 and TRBJ2-1, with D tentatively TRBD1 (5 bases). This CDR3 comprises 13 residues. In germline, CDR1 is SEHNR, CDR2 FQNEAQ (reference sequence). Trimming shortened V by 1 base and J by 7 bases, and 8 bases separated the two germline ends. As DNA, the CDR3 is TGTGCCAGCAGCTTAGACCAGGGAAATGAGCAGTTCTTC. As protein: CASSLDQGNEQFF.

V and J are TRBV20-1 and TRBJ1-2, with TRBD1 as a possible D gene (6 bases). This CDR3 is built from 16 residues. The ends were cut back, 3 bases at V and 4 bases at J, with 21 bases in the middle. Germline lookup yields CDR1 DFQATT and CDR2 SNEGSKA (reference sequence). The CDR3 sequence is CSASGPTGTRGYGYTF. The CDR3 bases are TGCAGTGCTAGTGGTCCGACCGGGACAAGGGGCTATGGCTACACCTTC.

This clone came up once. This chain connects TRBV4-1 to TRBJ1-5; a possible D gene is TRBD1 (5 bases). Looked up from germline, CDR1 is MGHRA and CDR2 is YSYEKL. The CDR3 runs 15 residues. Between the trimmed V and J ends, which lost 1 base and 4 bases, there was a span of 11 bases. This CDR3 is CASSQVPGTNQPQHF. As DNA, the CDR3 is TGCGCCAGCAGCCAAGTTCCCGGGACTAATCAGCCCCAGCATTTT.

This clone appeared a single time. The chain combines TRBV2 with TRBJ2-1, with 7 bases identical to TRBD2. The CDR3 has 17 residues. The germline V gene has CDR1 SNHLY and CDR2 FYNNEI. After removal of 5 bases from V and 2 bases from J, the junction contained 12 bases not matched to a gene. In DNA form, the CDR3 reads TGTGCCAGCAGTCGACTAGTACTAGCGAGACCCTACAATGAGCAGTTCTTC. This gives the protein CASSRLVLARPYNEQFF.

The chain links TRBV28 to TRBJ1-1; D uncertain. In germline, CDR1 is MDHEN, CDR2 SYDVKM. Deletions cut 5 bases from V and 5 bases from J, with 6 bases between. The CDR3 consists of 11 residues. This chain's CDR3 is CASSRLTEAFF. The CDR3 bases are TGTGCCAGCAGTCGGTTAACTGAAGCTTTCTTT.

The chain carries TRBV2 and TRBJ1-4; tentatively, D is TRBD1 (6 bases). CDR3 length: 14 amino acids. V was shortened by 7 bases and J by 6 bases, with 15 bases between the two germline ends. Germline V gives CDR1 SNHLY, CDR2 FYNNEI. DNA for the CDR3: TGTGCCAGCAACCCACAGGCAGGGGATGAAAAACTGTTTTTT. This codes for CASNPQAGDEKLFF.

The genes are TRBV5-1 and TRBJ2-6; 11 bases align to TRBD1. With 3 bases clipped from V and 0 bases from J, the junction kept 8 bases outside the gene matches. The germline V gene encodes CDR1 SGHRS and CDR2 YFSETQ. The CDR3 spans 19 residues. The CDR3 reads CASSSPPGTGGSGANVLTF. The CDR3 nucleotides are TGCGCCAGCAGCTCCCCACCCGGGACAGGGGGCTCTGGGGCCAACGTCCTGACTTTC.

The chain uses TRBV28 and TRBJ2-3; 7 positions agree with TRBD2. This CDR3 has 16 residues. Germline CDR1 is MDHEN and CDR2 is SYDVKM. The trim removed 6 bases at V and 2 bases at J, leaving 11 bases unmatched. CDR3 sequence (DNA): TGTGCCAGCAGACCTCTTGGGACTACGTTCACAGATACGCAGTATTTT. It is translated as CASRPLGTTFTDTQYF.

This sequence joins TRBV3-1 (or the pseudogene TRBV3-2) and TRBJ2-5; 7 bases fit TRBD2. Germline CDR1 and CDR2: LGHDT and YNNKEL (reference sequence). CDR3 size: 14 residues. V trimming: 5 bases; J trimming: 5 bases; junction bases outside the gene matches: 8. CDR3 in amino acids: CASSGTYGGETQYF. The CDR3 nucleotides read TGTGCCAGCAGCGGGACCTACGGGGGGGAGACCCAGTACTTC.

Here the CDR3 reads CASSQDPVPSGANVLTF. In nucleotides, the CDR3 is TGCGCCAGCAGCCAAGACCCCGTCCCCTCTGGGGCCAACGTCCTGACTTTC. J is TRBJ2-6 and V is TRBV4-3; D remains unclear. This CDR3 has 17 amino acids. CDR1 is LGHNA and CDR2 is YSLEER in the germline V gene. Trimming cost V 0 bases and J 0 bases, with 9 bases left between them.

V gene TRBV5-1 combines with J gene TRBJ2-7; 9 nucleotides align to TRBD2. The germline gives CDR1 SGHRS, CDR2 YFSETQ. This CDR3 is built from 15 residues. V lost 0 bases to trimming and J lost 0 bases; unmatched junction nucleotides: 1. CDR3 in amino acids: CASSLGTSDSYEQYF. CDR3 DNA: TGCGCCAGCAGCTTGGGGACTAGCGACTCCTACGAGCAGTACTTC. Full variable domain (outside the CDR3, taken from reference TRBV5-1 and TRBJ2-7): KAGVTQTPRYLIKTRGQQVTLSCSPISGHRSVSWYQQTPGQGLQFLFEYFSETQRNKGNFPGRFSGRQFSNSRSEMNVSTLELGDSALYLCASSLGTSDSYEQYFGPGTRLTVT.

The chain uses TRBV28 and TRBJ2-7; a possible D gene is TRBD1 (6 bases). Trimming shortened V by 7 bases and J by 1 base, and 8 bases separated the two germline ends. Germline V CDR1 and CDR2: MDHEN, SYDVKM. There are 12 residues in the CDR3. The DNA of the CDR3 is TGTGCCAGCAATGACAGGTCCTACGAGCAGTACTTC. Its protein product is CASNDRSYEQYF.

This clone showed up just a few times. The chain joins TRBV5-5 to TRBJ1-4, with D possibly matching TRBD1 (6 bases). Germline CDR1 is SGHKS and CDR2 is YYEKEE (reference sequence). The CDR3 length is 18 residues. The germline V and J ends were trimmed by 3 bases and 5 bases, with 23 bases remaining between them. CDR3 sequence: CASSYDTSRTAWNEKLFF. The CDR3 nucleotides are TGTGCCAGCAGCTACGATACCTCTAGGACAGCCTGGAATGAAAAACTGTTTTTT. Supplemented by reference TRBV5-5 and TRBJ1-4, the full variable domain reads DAGVTQSPTHLIKTRGQQVTLRCSPISGHKSVSWYQQVLGQGPQFIFQYYEKEERGRGNFPDRFSARQFPNYSSELNVNALLLGDSALYLCASSYDTSRTAWNEKLFFGSGTQLSVL.

About this clone: At one end the junction does not follow the germline gene, possibly because of a read error. The V gene is TRBV3-1 (or the pseudogene TRBV3-2), the J gene TRBJ2-6; D uncertain. CDR1 and CDR2 from the germline V gene are LGHDT and YNNKEL (reference sequence). The CDR3 covers 12 residues. The CDR3 sequence: CASSQTTRVLAF. CDR3 coding DNA: TGTGCCAGCAGCCAGACGACACGCGTCCTGGCTTTC.

With regard to this clone: At one boundary the junction diverges from the germline segment, which might be a read error. The V gene is TRBV3-1 (or the pseudogene TRBV3-2), the J gene TRBJ2-7, with a tentative D call TRBD2 (6 bases). The CDR3 is made up of 12 amino acids. Germline CDR1 and CDR2: LGHDT and YNNKEL (reference sequence). CDR3 coding DNA: TGTGCCAGCGGAACTAGCTCCCACGAGCAGTACTTC. Translating gives CASGTSSHEQYF.

The V call is TRBV7-3, the J call TRBJ2-1, with TRBD1 matching over 8 bases. V lost 1 base and J lost 2; bases outside the gene matches: 1. From germline, CDR1 is SGHTA and CDR2 FQGTGA. This CDR3 has 15 residues. The DNA for the CDR3 is TGTGCCAGCAGCTTAAACAGGGGGGCCTACAATGAGCAGTTCTTC. As protein: CASSLNRGAYNEQFF.

This clone was counted only a few times. The V and J genes are TRBV18 and TRBJ1-4; D possibly corresponds to TRBD1 (5 bases). Germline V CDR1 and CDR2: KGHSH, LQKENI. V gave up 5 bases and J gave up 7 bases, with 17 bases separating them. The CDR3 length is 15 residues. The CDR3 DNA is TGTGCCAGCTCATCCGACAGTTTTAAGGGTGAAAAACTGTTTTTT. It specifies CASSSDSFKGEKLFF.

The chain recombines TRBV4-1 with TRBJ2-3; 8 nucleotides line up with TRBD2. Per germline, CDR1 MGHRA and CDR2 YSYEKL. The ends lost 1 base at V and 1 base at J; junction bases unmatched: 10. The CDR3 length is 18 residues. The CDR3 protein is CASSQGRGSREGTDTQYF. As DNA, the CDR3 is TGCGCCAGCAGCCAAGGTAGGGGCTCGCGGGAGGGCACAGATACGCAGTATTTT.

The chain combines TRBV5-1 with TRBJ2-5; 9 bases align to TRBD2. CDR1 SGHRS and CDR2 YFSETQ come from the germline V gene. The trim removed 3 bases at V and 0 bases at J, leaving 0 bases unmatched. The CDR3 loop spans 14 amino acids. The CDR3 bases are TGCGCCAGCAGCTCTAGCGGGAACCAAGAGACCCAGTACTTC. This sequence encodes CASSSSGNQETQYF.

CDR3 region: CASRAGVAGGGEQYF. In nucleotides, the CDR3 is TGTGCCAGCAGGGCGGGGGTAGCGGGAGGAGGCGAGCAGTACTTC. This chain links TRBV28 with TRBJ2-7, with 10 bases identical to TRBD2. The V and J ends lost 6 bases and 6 bases, in that order; junction bases with no gene match: 11. CDR1 MDHEN and CDR2 SYDVKM come from the germline V gene. The CDR3 runs to 15 residues.

The V gene is TRBV6-5, the J gene TRBJ2-7; unclear D gene. Germline V gene sequence: CDR1 MNHEY, CDR2 SVGAGI. The CDR3 extends over 12 amino acids. V was trimmed by 8 bases and J by 6 bases, leaving 14 bases between them. The CDR3 loop is CASGFYLGEQYF. The CDR3 DNA sequence: TGTGCCAGCGGCTTCTATCTAGGCGAGCAGTACTTC.

The chain uses TRBV7-9 and TRBJ2-1; 10 positions agree with TRBD2. The CDR3 extends over 16 amino acids. Germline V gene lookup returns CDR1 SEHNR and CDR2 FQNEAQ (reference sequence). V gave up 4 bases and J gave up 3 bases; unmatched junction bases: 6. CDR3 in DNA: TGTGCCAGCAGCTCAGCCCGACTAGCGGGCTACAATGAGCAGTTCTTC. This gives the protein CASSSARLAGYNEQFF.

Here the CDR3 DNA reads TGTGCCAGCAGTGTGGGGGCACAGGGGGTTTACAATGAGCAGTTCTTC. Residues: CASSVGAQGVYNEQFF. The chain uses TRBV2 and TRBJ2-1; 8 nucleotides align to TRBD1. V was clipped by 4 bases and J by 4 bases; unmatched bases: 9. The CDR3 covers 16 residues. Germline V gene sequence: CDR1 SNHLY, CDR2 FYNNEI.

This chain connects TRBV7-9 to TRBJ2-1; D might be TRBD1 (6 bases). The ends were cut back, 9 bases at V and 6 bases at J, with 15 bases in the middle. Germline CDR1 SEHNR, CDR2 FQNEAQ (reference sequence). The CDR3 is 13 residues long. CDR3 protein: CASSTGMVNEQFF. The CDR3 DNA is TGTGCCAGTTCAACAGGGATGGTCAATGAGCAGTTCTTC.